Listed below are T cell receptor beta chains from one sample, sequenced in a study of early T cells in non-severe SARS-CoV-2 infection. From the 5' RACE reads, TCRdb called clonotypes with MiXCR, one entry per CDR3 protein. This table holds about 80,000 distinct CDR3 sequences, 5.5% to 7.5% found once. The sequenced material came from whole blood. The source of these receptors is an adult who was a healthcare worker with PCR-confirmed SARS-CoV-2 infection or an uninfected control (not recorded which). Both conserved end residues are part of each CDR3. The D gene is left open where the match is weak. The listing skips clone size in some rows; elsewhere it reads once, few, many or a size class.

clone_size | j_call | d_call | v_call | cdr3_nt | cdr3_aa
. | TRBJ1-2 | . | TRBV10-2 | TGCGCCAGCAGTGAGTCTACAGCCTATGGCTACACCTTC | CASSESTAYGYTF
. | TRBJ1-5 | TRBD1 | TRBV6-2/TRBV6-3 | TGTGCCAGCAGTTGGGCCGGGACAGATAGCAATCAGCCCCAGCATTTT | CASSWAGTDSNQPQHF
many | TRBJ2-5 | . | TRBV20-1 | TGCAGTGCCCAGGGGACGTACGAGACCCAGTACTTC | CSAQGTYETQYF
. | TRBJ2-3 | TRBD2 | TRBV28 | TGTGCCAGCAGTTTATTGTTACTAGCGGTGCAGTATTTT | CASSLLLLAVQYF
many | TRBJ1-1 | . | TRBV13 | TGTGCCAGCAGCTTAGGGCGGGGGAACACTGAAGCTTTCTTT | CASSLGRGNTEAFF
few | TRBJ2-3 | TRBD1 | TRBV2 | TGTGCCATCGGACAGGGCACAGATACGCAGTATTTT | CAIGQGTDTQYF
. | TRBJ1-1 | TRBD1 | TRBV12-3/TRBV12-4 | TGTGCCAGCAGTAGTCGCCCCTTGGGACAGGGGGACCGGGTGAACACTGAAGCTTTCTTT | CASSSRPLGQGDRVNTEAFF
few | TRBJ2-7 | . | TRBV19 | TGTGCCAGTAGTAATCGGGTGAGGTCCTACGAGCAGTACTTC | CASSNRVRSYEQYF
many | TRBJ2-3 | . | TRBV7-8 | TGTGCCAGCAGGTTTTCGAACACAGATACGCAGTATTTT | CASRFSNTDTQYF
medium-sized | TRBJ2-5 | TRBD2 | TRBV7-9 | TGTGCCAGCTCGGCTAGCGGGGAAGAGACCCAGTACTTC | CASSASGEETQYF
. | TRBJ2-4 | . | TRBV7-9 | TGTGCCAGCAGCTTAGAGGGAGCGGCCAAAAACATTCAGTACTTC | CASSLEGAAKNIQYF
many | TRBJ1-1 | TRBD1 | TRBV7-9 | TGTGCCAGCATCCAAGGACCGAGGCCGGGACAGGGCACACTGAGGGCTTTCTTT | CASIQGPRPGQGTLRAFF
many | TRBJ2-7 | . | TRBV5-1 | TGCGCCAGCAGCTTGCAGGGGTACGAGCAGTACTTC | CASSLQGYEQYF
few | TRBJ1-6 | . | TRBV5-1 | TGCGCCAGCAGCTTGGCTGGGACAATGGATTCACCCCTCCACTTT | CASSLAGTMDSPLHF
. | TRBJ2-1 | TRBD1 | TRBV7-8 | TGTGCCAGCAGCCCCAAACGGGGGACAGGGGCAGTCGATGAGCAGTTCTTC | CASSPKRGTGAVDEQFF
. | TRBJ1-2 | . | TRBV6-1 | TGTGCCAGCAGGATACAGATGAACTATGGCTACACCTTC | CASRIQMNYGYTF
many | TRBJ2-2 | . | TRBV5-1 | TGCGCCAGCAGCTCAAGACGGAACACCGGGGAGCTGTTTTTT | CASSSRRNTGELFF
few | TRBJ2-7 | . | TRBV5-1 | TGCGCCAGCAGCTTGGCCTGGGGGAAGTACGAGCAGTACTTC | CASSLAWGKYEQYF
many | TRBJ2-2 | TRBD2 | TRBV10-2 | TGCGCCAGCACCGAAAGCGGGAGGGTCCACACCGGGGAGCTGTTTTTT | CASTESGRVHTGELFF
many | TRBJ1-5 | . | TRBV6-2/TRBV6-3 | TGTGCCAGCAGCGTCCTCCAGGGACAGCCCCAGCATTTT | CASSVLQGQPQHF
many | TRBJ1-2 | TRBD1 | TRBV24-1 | TGTGCCACCAGTGACCCGACAGGGTATGGCTACACCTTC | CATSDPTGYGYTF
many | TRBJ2-4 | . | TRBV29-1 | TGCAGCGTTGAAAGGGGAAGCATTCAGTACTTC | CSVERGSIQYF
many | TRBJ2-3 | . | TRBV12-3/TRBV12-4 | TGTGCCAGCTCTACAGGTTCTAGCACAGATACGCAGTATTTT | CASSTGSSTDTQYF
. | TRBJ2-1 | . | TRBV2 | TGTGCCAGCGGGGAGAATGAGCAGTTCTTC | CASGENEQFF
many | TRBJ1-1 | . | TRBV5-4 | TGTGCCAGCAGCTCTCCCGGGACTTTGAACACTGAAGCTTTCTTT | CASSSPGTLNTEAFF
many | TRBJ2-7 | . | TRBV21-1 | TGTGCCAGCAGCTCAACCAGGGAAGGCTCCGGGGGAGAGCAGTACTTC | CASSSTREGSGGEQYF
many | TRBJ1-2 | . | TRBV7-9 | TGTGCCAGCAGCTTATCGGTAGGGTCGAGCTACACCTTC | CASSLSVGSSYTF
many | TRBJ1-5 | . | TRBV6-1 | TGTGCCAGCAGTGAAACCTCCACCTTTCAGCCCCAGCATTTT | CASSETSTFQPQHF